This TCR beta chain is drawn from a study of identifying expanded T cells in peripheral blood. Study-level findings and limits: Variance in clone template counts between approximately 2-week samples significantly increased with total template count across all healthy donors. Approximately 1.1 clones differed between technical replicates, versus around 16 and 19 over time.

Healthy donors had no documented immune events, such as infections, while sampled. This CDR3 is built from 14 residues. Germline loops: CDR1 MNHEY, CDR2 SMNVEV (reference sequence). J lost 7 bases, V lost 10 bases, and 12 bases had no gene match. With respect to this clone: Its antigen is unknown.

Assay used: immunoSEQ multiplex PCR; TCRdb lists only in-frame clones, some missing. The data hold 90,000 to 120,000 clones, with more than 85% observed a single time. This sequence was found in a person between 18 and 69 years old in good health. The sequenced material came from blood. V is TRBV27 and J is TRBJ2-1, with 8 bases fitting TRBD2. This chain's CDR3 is CATFQRGLENEQFF. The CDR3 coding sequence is TGTGCCACCTTTCAGCGGGGGTTAGAGAATGAGCAGTTCTTC.